This T cell receptor (beta chain) emerged from a study of blood T cell repertoires in COVID-19. Original handling: Scientists estimated how many nucleated cells there were by amplifying reference gene primers. Using immunoSEQ multiplex PCR, the repertoire was profiled, and TCRdb retains in-frame clones only, with some absent. The V and J calls and the clone size are those of that table, but D and trimming were determined from the DNA. The profile covers roughly 200,000 clones, with around 80% appearing a single time and approximately 2.9% taken by the ten largest. The CDR3 is made up of 14 amino acids. Trimming removed 3 bases from V and 10 bases from J; junction bases left unmatched: 5. Per the germline V gene, CDR1 is SGDLS and CDR2 is YYNGEE.

The gene calls are TRBV9 and TRBJ1-6, with 9 bases aligning to TRBD1. The TCR was taken from a woman older than 75 with active or convalescent COVID-19. Specimen: peripheral blood. CDR3 sequence: CASSETTGGSPLHF. Written as DNA, the CDR3 is TGTGCCAGCAGCGAAACGACAGGGGGATCACCCCTCCACTTT.